Each of the 21 T cell receptor beta chains below was sequenced from the same sample in a study of OX40 agonist ivuxolimab in advanced cancers. Repertoires were generated with immunoSEQ multiplex PCR, while TCRdb's copy carries only in-frame clones and drops some. Among tens of thousands of clones listed, 88% were seen once. The sample consisted of CD4+ or CD8+ T cells sorted from blood, taken in a trial of the OX40 agonist ivuxolimab. Receptors originate from an adult with an advanced solid tumor such as melanoma, head and neck, liver or kidney cancer.

V is TRBV28 and J is TRBJ2-3, with TRBD2 matching 9 bases. Germline V CDR1 and CDR2: MDHEN, SYDVKM. The V gene end was trimmed by 8 bases and the J gene end by 9 bases; junction bases not matched to a gene: 3. This CDR3 region has 11 residues. The CDR3 DNA reads as TGTGCCAGCTGGGGACTAGCCACGCAGTATTTT. Its translation: CASWGLATQYF.

The rearrangement links TRBV28 to TRBJ2-2; possible D gene TRBD1, 6 bases. The germline CDR1 and CDR2 sequences are MDHEN and SYDVKM. The CDR3 is 15 residues long. V was pared by 6 bases and J by 4 bases, with 15 bases between. The CDR3 DNA is TGTGCCAGCAGCCCCCCAACAGGGTTCACCGGGGAGCTGTTTTTT. Translating gives CASSPPTGFTGELFF.

The genes are TRBV7-9 and TRBJ2-1; 9 nucleotides agree with TRBD2. CDR1 and CDR2 from the germline V gene are SEHNR and FQNEAQ (reference sequence). The CDR3 contains 14 residues. Losses at the gene ends were 7 bases for V and 9 bases for J; bases not matched to a gene: 10. CDR3 sequence reads: CASKGRLAGFEQFF. For the CDR3, the DNA is TGTGCCAGCAAGGGCAGGCTAGCGGGATTTGAGCAGTTCTTC.

The chain couples TRBV5-6 to TRBJ1-5; a possible D gene is TRBD1 (5 bases). CDR1 is SGHDT and CDR2 is YYEEEE in the germline V gene. This CDR3 comprises 15 residues. V was cut by 5 bases and J by 4 bases, with 16 bases left in between. The CDR3 here is CASRRWRTQNQPQHF. The CDR3 DNA sequence: TGTGCCAGCAGGCGTTGGAGGACACAAAATCAGCCCCAGCATTTT.

The genes are TRBV28 and TRBJ1-5; D is ambiguous. The CDR3 is 12 amino acids. Trimming left V 0 bases short and J 4 bases short, with 1 base between. Germline V CDR1 and CDR2: MDHEN, SYDVKM. The CDR3 sequence is CASSLWNQPQHF. For the CDR3, the DNA is TGTGCCAGCAGTTTATGGAATCAGCCCCAGCATTTT.

V gene TRBV6-5 combines with J gene TRBJ2-7; the match to TRBD1 covers 8 bases. With V trimmed by 7 bases and J by 6 bases, 8 bases remained unmatched. Germline V CDR1 and CDR2: MNHEY, SVGAGI. The CDR3 runs 13 residues. The DNA of the CDR3 is TGTGCCAGCACCCGGACAGGGTTCGGCGAGCAGTACTTC. It yields the protein CASTRTGFGEQYF.

The V call is TRBV5-6, the J call TRBJ2-1; TRBD2 matches at 9 bases. The CDR3 runs to 16 residues. Germline V gene lookup returns CDR1 SGHDT and CDR2 YYEEEE. The J segment lost 7 bases and the V segment lost 1 base, leaving 9 bases of the junction unmatched. CDR3 region: CASSLTGRGGRNEQFF. CDR3 DNA sequence: TGTGCCAGCAGCTTGACCGGGCGGGGGGGCCGGAATGAGCAGTTCTTC.

V gene TRBV28 combines with J gene TRBJ1-2, with D possibly TRBD1 on 5 matching bases. The CDR3 extends over 12 amino acids. The germline V gene has CDR1 MDHEN and CDR2 SYDVKM. Trimming stripped 6 bases from V and 13 bases from J, with 18 bases between. The CDR3 here is CASRPLLGETTF. The CDR3 DNA reads TGTGCCAGCAGACCACTTTTGGGGGAGACCACCTTC.

The chain joins TRBV7-3 to TRBJ1-6, with D unresolved. Trimming shortened V by 2 bases and J by 0 bases, and 5 bases separated the two germline ends. The germline CDR1 and CDR2 sequences are SGHTA and FQGTGA. CDR3 length: 15 residues. In DNA, the CDR3 is TGTGCCAGCAGCTTAGAGGTCTCCTATAATTCACCCCTCCACTTT. This sequence encodes CASSLEVSYNSPLHF.

The chain is built from TRBV5-1 and TRBJ2-7; D is possibly TRBD2 (5 bases). The CDR3 length is 12 residues. V shed 7 bases and J shed 6 bases, with 14 bases lying between them. The germline gives CDR1 SGHRS, CDR2 YFSETQ. For the CDR3, the DNA is TGCGCCAGCCTCAGGCGGGCCACCGAGCAGTACTTC. Its translation: CASLRRATEQYF.

V gene TRBV11-3 combines with J gene TRBJ2-6; D is ambiguous. Trimming stripped 2 bases from V and 1 base from J, with 6 bases between. Germline lookup yields CDR1 SGHNT and CDR2 YENEEA. CDR3 length: 15 amino acids. Here the CDR3 reads CASSLQVSGANVLTF. CDR3 DNA: TGTGCCAGCAGCTTACAGGTGTCTGGGGCCAACGTCCTGACTTTC.

J is TRBJ2-3 and V is TRBV14; maybe TRBD2 (5 bases). The CDR3 is made up of 13 amino acids. V was clipped by 4 bases and J by 6 bases, with 11 bases between them. Germline CDR1 reads SGHDN; CDR2 reads FVKESK. CDR3 sequence: CASSPNLADTQYF. CDR3 coding DNA: TGTGCCAGCAGCCCCAATCTAGCTGATACGCAGTATTTT.

Only a few counts were recorded for this clone. The gene calls are TRBV11-2 and TRBJ2-1; D remains unclear. CDR3 length equals 11 residues. V was shortened by 3 bases and J by 6 bases, with 3 bases between the two germline ends. Looked up from germline, CDR1 is SGHAT and CDR2 is FQNNGV. CDR3 protein: CASSFLNEQFF. In nucleotides, the CDR3 is TGTGCCAGCAGCTTTCTCAATGAGCAGTTCTTC. The variable domain in full, with the rest retrieved from reference TRBV11-2 and TRBJ2-1, is EAGVAQSPRYKIIEKRQSVAFWCNPISGHATLYWYQQILGQGPKLLIQFQNNGVVDDSQLPKDRFSAERLKGVDSTLKIQPAKLEDSAVYLCASSFLNEQFFGPGTRLTVL.

The rearrangement uses TRBV5-6 and TRBJ2-7; tentative D call: TRBD1 (6 bases). Trimming pared 5 bases from V and 2 bases from J, leaving 17 bases between. The germline gives CDR1 SGHDT, CDR2 YYEEEE. The length of the CDR3 is 15 residues. The CDR3 region is CASSLGAVGPYEQYF. CDR3 nucleotides: TGTGCCAGCAGTCTGGGGGCAGTAGGCCCCTACGAGCAGTACTTC.

V usage is TRBV11-2 and J usage is TRBJ1-2; no clear D gene. With 0 bases removed from V and 8 bases from J, the gap between germline ends came to 10 bases. The CDR3 extends over 13 amino acids. Looked up from germline, CDR1 is SGHAT and CDR2 is FQNNGV. CDR3 nucleotide sequence: TGTGCCAGCAGCTTAGACAGGAAGGGAGGCTACACCTTC. Translating gives CASSLDRKGGYTF.

V gene TRBV19 combines with J gene TRBJ1-2; D remains unclear. Per the germline V gene, CDR1 is LNHDA and CDR2 is SQIVND (reference sequence). This CDR3 region has 12 residues. V was clipped by 6 bases and J by 8 bases, with 13 bases between them. The DNA for the CDR3 is TGTGCCAGTAGCGTCGGTGTGAGGGGCTACACCTTC. Translated: CASSVGVRGYTF.

This chain connects TRBV6-6 to TRBJ2-5; 12 nucleotides agree with TRBD2. J was trimmed by 6 bases and V by 5 bases; bases with no gene match: 4. CDR3 size: 14 residues. Per germline, CDR1 MNHNY and CDR2 SVGAGI (reference sequence). CDR3 sequence: CASSETSGSKTQYF. The CDR3 bases are TGTGCCAGCAGTGAGACTAGCGGGAGCAAGACCCAGTACTTC.

V is TRBV29-1 and J is TRBJ2-5, with TRBD1 matching 10 bases. The V and J ends lost 6 bases and 4 bases, in that order; junction bases with no gene match: 8. Germline lookup yields CDR1 SQVTM and CDR2 ANQGSEA. This CDR3 comprises 14 residues. CDR3 in amino acids: CSVGDRGARETQYF. The CDR3 coding sequence is TGCAGCGTCGGGGACAGGGGCGCGCGAGAGACCCAGTACTTC.

This sequence joins TRBV10-3 and TRBJ2-2; 12 bases match TRBD1. Germline CDR1 reads ENHRY; CDR2 reads SYGVKD. After removal of 4 bases from V and 7 bases from J, the junction contained 4 bases not matched to a gene. The CDR3 contains 15 residues. The CDR3 sequence: CAISVGQGASGELFF. DNA of the CDR3: TGTGCCATCAGTGTGGGACAGGGGGCGAGCGGGGAGCTGTTTTTT.

CDR3: CASRTQGADGYTF. For the CDR3, the DNA is TGTGCCAGCAGAACACAGGGGGCGGATGGCTACACCTTC. The rearrangement joins TRBV28 to TRBJ1-2; 9 bases map to TRBD1. This CDR3 region has 13 residues. Germline values: CDR1 MDHEN, CDR2 SYDVKM. J lost 6 bases, V lost 6 bases, and 5 bases had no gene match.

The chain couples TRBV7-9 to TRBJ2-3; tentative D call: TRBD2 (6 bases). CDR3 length: 14 residues. Germline V lookup: CDR1 SEHNR, CDR2 FQNEAQ (reference sequence). V was shortened by 6 bases and J by 0 bases, with 10 bases between the two germline ends. CDR3 DNA sequence: TGTGCCAGCAGAGCCCTAGCGAGCACAGATACGCAGTATTTT. This codes for CASRALASTDTQYF.